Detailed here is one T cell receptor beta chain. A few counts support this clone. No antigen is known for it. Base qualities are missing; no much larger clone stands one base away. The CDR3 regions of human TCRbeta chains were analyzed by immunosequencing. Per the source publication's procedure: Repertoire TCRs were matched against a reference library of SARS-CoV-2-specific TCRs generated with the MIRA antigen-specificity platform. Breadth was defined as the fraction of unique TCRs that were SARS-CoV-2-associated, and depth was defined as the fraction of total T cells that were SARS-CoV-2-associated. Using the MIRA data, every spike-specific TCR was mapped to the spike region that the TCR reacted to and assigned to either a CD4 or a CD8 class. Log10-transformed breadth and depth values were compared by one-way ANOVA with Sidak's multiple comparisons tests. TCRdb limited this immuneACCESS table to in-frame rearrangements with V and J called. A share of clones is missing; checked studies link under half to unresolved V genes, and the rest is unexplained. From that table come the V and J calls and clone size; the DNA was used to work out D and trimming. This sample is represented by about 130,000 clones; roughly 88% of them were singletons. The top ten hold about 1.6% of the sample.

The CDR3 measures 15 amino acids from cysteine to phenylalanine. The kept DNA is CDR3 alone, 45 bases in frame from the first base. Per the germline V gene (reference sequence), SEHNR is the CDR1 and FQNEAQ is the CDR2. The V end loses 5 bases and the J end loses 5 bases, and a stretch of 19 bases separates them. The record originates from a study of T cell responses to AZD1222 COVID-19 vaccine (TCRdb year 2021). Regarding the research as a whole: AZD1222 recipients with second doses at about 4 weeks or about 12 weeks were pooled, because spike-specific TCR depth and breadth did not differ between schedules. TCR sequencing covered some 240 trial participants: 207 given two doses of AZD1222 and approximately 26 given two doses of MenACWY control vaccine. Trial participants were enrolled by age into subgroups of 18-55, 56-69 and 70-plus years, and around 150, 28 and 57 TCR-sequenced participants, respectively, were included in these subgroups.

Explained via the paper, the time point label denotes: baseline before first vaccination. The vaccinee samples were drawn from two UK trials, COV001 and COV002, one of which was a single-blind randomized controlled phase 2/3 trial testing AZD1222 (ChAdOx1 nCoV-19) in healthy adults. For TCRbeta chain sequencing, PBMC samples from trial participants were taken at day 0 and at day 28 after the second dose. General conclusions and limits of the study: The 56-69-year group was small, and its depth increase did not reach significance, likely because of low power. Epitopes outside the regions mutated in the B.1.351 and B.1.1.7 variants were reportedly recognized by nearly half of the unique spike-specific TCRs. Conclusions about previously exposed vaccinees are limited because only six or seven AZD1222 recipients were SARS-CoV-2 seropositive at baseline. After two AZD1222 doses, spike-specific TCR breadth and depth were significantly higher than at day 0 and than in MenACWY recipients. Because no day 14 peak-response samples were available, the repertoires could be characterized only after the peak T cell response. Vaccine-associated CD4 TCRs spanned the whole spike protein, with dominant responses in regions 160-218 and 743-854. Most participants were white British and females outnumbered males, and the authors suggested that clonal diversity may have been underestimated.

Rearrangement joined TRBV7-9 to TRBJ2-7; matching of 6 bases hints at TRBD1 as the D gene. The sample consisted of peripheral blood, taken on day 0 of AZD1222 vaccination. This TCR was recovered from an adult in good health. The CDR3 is CASSQGPGRVNEQYF. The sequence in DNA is TGTGCCAGCAGCCAGGGGCCGGGCAGGGTGAACGAGCAGTACTTC.